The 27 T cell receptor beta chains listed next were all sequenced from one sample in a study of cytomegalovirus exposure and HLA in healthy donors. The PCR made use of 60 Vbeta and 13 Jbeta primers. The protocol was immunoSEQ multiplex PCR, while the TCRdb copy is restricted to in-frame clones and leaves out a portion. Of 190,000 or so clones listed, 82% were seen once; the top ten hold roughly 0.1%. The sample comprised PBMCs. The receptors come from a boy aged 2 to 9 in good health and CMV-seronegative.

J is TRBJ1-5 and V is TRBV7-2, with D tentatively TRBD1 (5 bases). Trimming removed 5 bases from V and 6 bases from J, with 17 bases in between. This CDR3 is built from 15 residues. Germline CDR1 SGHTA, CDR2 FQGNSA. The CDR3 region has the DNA TGTGCCAGCAGCCCTAGGGGCGGGGTTGCTCAGCCCCAGCATTTT. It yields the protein CASSPRGGVAQPQHF.

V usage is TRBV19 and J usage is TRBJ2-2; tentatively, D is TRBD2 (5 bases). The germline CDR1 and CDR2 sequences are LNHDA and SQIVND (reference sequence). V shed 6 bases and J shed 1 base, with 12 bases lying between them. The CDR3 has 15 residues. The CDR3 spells CASSPPTRNTGELFF. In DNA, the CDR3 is TGTGCCAGTAGCCCTCCTACTAGGAACACCGGGGAGCTGTTTTTT.

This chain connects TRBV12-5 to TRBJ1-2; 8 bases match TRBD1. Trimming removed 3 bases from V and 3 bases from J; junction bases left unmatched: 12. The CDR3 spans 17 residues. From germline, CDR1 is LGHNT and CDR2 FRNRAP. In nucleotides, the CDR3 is TGTGCTAGTGGTTTATCTCGGGACAGGATATCCTACTATGGCTACACCTTC. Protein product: CASGLSRDRISYYGYTF.

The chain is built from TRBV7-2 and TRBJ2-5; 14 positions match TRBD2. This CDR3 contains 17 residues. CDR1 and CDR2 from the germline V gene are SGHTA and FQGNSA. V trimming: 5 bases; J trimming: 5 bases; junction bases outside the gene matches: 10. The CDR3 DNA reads TGTGCCAGCAGCATGGGACTAGCGGGGGCCTTGGGGGAGACCCAGTACTTC. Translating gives CASSMGLAGALGETQYF.

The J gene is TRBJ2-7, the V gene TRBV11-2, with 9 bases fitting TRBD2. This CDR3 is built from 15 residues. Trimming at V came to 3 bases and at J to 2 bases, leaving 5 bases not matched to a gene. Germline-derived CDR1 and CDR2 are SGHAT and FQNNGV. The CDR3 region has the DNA TGTGCCAGCAGCTTCCCTAGCGGGGCTGCCTACGAGCAGTACTTC. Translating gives CASSFPSGAAYEQYF.

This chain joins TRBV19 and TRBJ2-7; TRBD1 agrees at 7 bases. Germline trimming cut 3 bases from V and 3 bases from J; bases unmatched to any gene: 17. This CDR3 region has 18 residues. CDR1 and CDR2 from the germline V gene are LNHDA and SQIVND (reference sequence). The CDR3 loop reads CASSIASEPPGQYYEQYF. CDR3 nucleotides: TGTGCCAGTAGTATCGCCTCCGAACCCCCGGGACAGTACTACGAGCAGTACTTC.

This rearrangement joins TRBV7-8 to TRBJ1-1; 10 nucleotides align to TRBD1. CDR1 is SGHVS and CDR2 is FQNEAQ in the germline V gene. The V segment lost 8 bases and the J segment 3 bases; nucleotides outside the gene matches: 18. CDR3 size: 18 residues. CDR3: CASSFSPGQGRRDTEAFF. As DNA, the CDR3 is TGTGCCAGCTCCTTCTCCCCGGGACAGGGGAGGAGGGACACTGAAGCTTTCTTT.

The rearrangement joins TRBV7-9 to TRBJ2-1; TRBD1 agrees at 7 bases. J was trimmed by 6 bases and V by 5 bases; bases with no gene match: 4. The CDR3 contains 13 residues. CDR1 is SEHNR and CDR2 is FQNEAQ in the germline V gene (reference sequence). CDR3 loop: CASSRDSFNEQFF. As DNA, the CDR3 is TGTGCCAGCAGCCGGGACAGTTTCAATGAGCAGTTCTTC.

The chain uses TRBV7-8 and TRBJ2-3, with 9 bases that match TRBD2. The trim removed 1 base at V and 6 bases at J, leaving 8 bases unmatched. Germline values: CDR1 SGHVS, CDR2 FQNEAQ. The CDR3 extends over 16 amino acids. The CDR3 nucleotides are TGTGCCAGCAGCTTAGTGCAGCGGGGGGACCGGGATACGCAGTATTTT. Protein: CASSLVQRGDRDTQYF.

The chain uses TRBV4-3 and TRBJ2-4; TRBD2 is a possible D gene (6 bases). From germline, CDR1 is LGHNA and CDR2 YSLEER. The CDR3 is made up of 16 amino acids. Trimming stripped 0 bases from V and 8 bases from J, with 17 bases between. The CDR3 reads CASSQEPRGGGDIQYF. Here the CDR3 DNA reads TGCGCCAGCAGCCAAGAACCGAGGGGAGGAGGGGACATTCAGTACTTC.

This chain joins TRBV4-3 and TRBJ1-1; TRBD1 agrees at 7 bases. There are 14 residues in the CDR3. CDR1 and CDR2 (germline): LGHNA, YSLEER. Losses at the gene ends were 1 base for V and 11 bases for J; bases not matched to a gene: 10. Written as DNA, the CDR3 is TGCGCCAGCAGCCAAGTTGATAAGACAGGGAGGGCTTTCTTT. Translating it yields CASSQVDKTGRAFF.

DNA for the CDR3: TGTGCCAGCAGTCCGGTCGCTGTTACGGGAAACACCATATATTTT. Its protein is CASSPVAVTGNTIYF. This chain connects TRBV11-2 to TRBJ1-3; D ambiguous. Trimming shortened V by 6 bases and J by 4 bases, and 16 bases separated the two germline ends. This CDR3 is 15 amino acids long. Per germline, CDR1 SGHAT and CDR2 FQNNGV.

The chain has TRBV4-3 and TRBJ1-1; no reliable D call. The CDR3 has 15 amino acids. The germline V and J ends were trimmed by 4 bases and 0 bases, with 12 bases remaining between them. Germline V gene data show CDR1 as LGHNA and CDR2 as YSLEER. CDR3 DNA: TGCGCCAGCAGCCCGACTTTGTGGATGAACACTGAAGCTTTCTTT. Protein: CASSPTLWMNTEAFF.

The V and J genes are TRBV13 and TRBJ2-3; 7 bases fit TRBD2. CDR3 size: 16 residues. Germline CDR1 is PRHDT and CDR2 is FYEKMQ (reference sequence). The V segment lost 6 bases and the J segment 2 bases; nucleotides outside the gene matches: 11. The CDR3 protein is CASSPRDSGHTDTQYF. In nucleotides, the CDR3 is TGTGCCAGCAGTCCTCGAGATAGCGGGCACACAGATACGCAGTATTTT.

CDR3 sequence reads: CASSVDPRQGVGNSPLHF. CDR3 in DNA: TGTGCCAGCAGCGTAGACCCCCGACAGGGTGTGGGTAATTCACCCCTCCACTTT. The chain links TRBV9 to TRBJ1-6; TRBD1 agrees at 7 bases. The germline CDR1 and CDR2 sequences are SGDLS and YYNGEE. The CDR3 contains 18 residues. V shed 0 bases and J 6 bases; nucleotides not matched to a gene: 12.

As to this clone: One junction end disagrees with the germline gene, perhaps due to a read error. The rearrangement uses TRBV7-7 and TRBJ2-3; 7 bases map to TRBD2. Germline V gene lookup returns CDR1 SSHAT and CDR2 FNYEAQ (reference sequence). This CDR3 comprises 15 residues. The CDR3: CASSRGGSSTDTQYF. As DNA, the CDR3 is TGTGCTAGCAGCCGCGGGGGAAGCAGCACAGATACGCAGTATTTT.

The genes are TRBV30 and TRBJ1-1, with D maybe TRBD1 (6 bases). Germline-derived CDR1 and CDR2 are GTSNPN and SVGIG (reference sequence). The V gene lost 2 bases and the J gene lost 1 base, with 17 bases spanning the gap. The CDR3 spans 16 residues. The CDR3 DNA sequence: TGTGCCTGGAGTCCTTTGGCGGGGGGCCCGAACACTGAAGCTTTCTTT. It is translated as CAWSPLAGGPNTEAFF.

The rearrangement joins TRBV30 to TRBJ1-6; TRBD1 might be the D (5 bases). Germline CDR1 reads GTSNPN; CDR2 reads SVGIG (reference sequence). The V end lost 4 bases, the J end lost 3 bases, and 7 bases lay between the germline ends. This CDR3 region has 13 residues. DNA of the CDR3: TGTGCCTGGACCGACAGCTATAATTCACCCCTCCACTTT. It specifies CAWTDSYNSPLHF.

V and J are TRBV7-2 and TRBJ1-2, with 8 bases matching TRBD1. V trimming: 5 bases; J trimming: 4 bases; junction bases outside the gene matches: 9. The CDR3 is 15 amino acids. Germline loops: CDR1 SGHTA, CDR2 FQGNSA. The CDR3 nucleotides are TGTGCCAGCAGCACCCGACAGGGGTTCGGCTATGGCTACACCTTC. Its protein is CASSTRQGFGYGYTF.

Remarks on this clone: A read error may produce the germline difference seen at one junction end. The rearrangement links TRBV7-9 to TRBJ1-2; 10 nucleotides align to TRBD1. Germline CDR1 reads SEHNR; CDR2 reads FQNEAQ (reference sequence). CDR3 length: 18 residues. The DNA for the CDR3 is TGTTCCAGCAGCTTACGTCGGGGACAGGGGCGCTCTAACTATGGCTACACCTTC. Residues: CSSSLRRGQGRSNYGYTF.

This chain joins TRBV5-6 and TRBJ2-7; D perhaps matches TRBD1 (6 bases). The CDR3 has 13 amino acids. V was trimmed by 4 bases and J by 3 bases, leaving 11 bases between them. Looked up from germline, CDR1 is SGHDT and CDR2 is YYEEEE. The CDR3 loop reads CASSPQGNYEQYF. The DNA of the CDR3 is TGTGCCAGCAGCCCTCAGGGGAACTACGAGCAGTACTTC.

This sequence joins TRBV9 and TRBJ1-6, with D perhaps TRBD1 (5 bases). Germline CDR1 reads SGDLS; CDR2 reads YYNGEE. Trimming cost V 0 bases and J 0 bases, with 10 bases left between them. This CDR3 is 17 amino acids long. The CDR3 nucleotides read TGTGCCAGCAGCGTAGGTGCAGGGCGCTCCTATAATTCACCCCTCCACTTT. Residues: CASSVGAGRSYNSPLHF.

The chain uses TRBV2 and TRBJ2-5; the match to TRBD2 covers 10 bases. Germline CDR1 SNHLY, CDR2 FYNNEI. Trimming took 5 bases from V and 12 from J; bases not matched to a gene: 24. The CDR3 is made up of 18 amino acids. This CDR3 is CASSQEIVQSGGAVGKYF. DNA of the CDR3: TGTGCCAGCAGTCAGGAGATTGTACAGAGCGGGGGGGCAGTTGGAAAGTACTTC. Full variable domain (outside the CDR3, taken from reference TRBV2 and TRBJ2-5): EPEVTQTPSHQVTQMGQEVILRCVPISNHLYFYWYRQILGQKVEFLVSFYNNEISEKSEIFDDQFSVERPDGSNFTLKIRSTKLEDSAMYFCASSQEIVQSGGAVGKYFGPGTRLLVL.

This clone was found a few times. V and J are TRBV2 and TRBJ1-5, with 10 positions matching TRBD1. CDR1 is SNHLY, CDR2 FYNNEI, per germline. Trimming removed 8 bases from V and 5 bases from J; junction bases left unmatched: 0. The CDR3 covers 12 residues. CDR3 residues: CASGTGDQPQHF. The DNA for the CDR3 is TGTGCCAGCGGGACAGGGGATCAGCCCCAGCATTTT.

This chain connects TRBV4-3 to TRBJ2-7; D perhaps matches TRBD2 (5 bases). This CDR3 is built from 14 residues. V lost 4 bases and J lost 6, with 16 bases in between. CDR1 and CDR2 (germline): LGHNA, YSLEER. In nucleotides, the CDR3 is TGCGCCAGCAGCCCTAAGGCCGGGATCGTCGAGCAGTACTTC. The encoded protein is CASSPKAGIVEQYF.

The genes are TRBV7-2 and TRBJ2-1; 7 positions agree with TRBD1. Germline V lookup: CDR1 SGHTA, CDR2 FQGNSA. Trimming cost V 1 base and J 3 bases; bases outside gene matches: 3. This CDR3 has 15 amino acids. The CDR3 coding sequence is TGTGCCAGCAGCTTAGGGGACAGAGTCTACAATGAGCAGTTCTTC. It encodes CASSLGDRVYNEQFF. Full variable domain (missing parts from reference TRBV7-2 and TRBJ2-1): GAGVSQSPSNKVTEKGKDVELRCDPISGHTALYWYRQSLGQGLEFLIYFQGNSAPDKSGLPSDRFSAERTGGSVSTLTIQRTQQEDSAVYLCASSLGDRVYNEQFFGPGTRLTVL.

CDR3 bases: TGTGCCAGCAGTGAATACGGGGGCGAGCAGTACTTC. It specifies CASSEYGGEQYF. The rearrangement uses TRBV25-1 and TRBJ2-7, with D perhaps matching TRBD2 (6 bases). The CDR3 sequence is 12 residues long. V was pared by 0 bases and J by 6 bases, with 6 bases between. Germline V gene data show CDR1 as MGHDK and CDR2 as SYGVNS.